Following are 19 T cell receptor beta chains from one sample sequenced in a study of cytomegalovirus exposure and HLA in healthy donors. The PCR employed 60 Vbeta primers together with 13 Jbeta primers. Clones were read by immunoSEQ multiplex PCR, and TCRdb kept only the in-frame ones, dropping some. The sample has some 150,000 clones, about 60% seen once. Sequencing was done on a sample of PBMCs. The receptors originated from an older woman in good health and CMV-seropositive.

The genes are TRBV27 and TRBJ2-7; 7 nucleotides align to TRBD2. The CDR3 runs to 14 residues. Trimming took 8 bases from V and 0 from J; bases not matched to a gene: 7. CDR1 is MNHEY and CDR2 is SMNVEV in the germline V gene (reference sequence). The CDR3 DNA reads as TGTGCCAGCGGGCAGCGGGGTAGCTCCTACGAGCAGTACTTC. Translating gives CASGQRGSSYEQYF.

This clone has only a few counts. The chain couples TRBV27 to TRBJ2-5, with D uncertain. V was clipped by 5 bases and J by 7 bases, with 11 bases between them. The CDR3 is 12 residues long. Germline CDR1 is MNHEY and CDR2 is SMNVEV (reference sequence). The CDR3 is CASSSSRGTQYF. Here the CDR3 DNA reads TGTGCCAGCAGTAGCAGTCGAGGGACCCAGTACTTC.

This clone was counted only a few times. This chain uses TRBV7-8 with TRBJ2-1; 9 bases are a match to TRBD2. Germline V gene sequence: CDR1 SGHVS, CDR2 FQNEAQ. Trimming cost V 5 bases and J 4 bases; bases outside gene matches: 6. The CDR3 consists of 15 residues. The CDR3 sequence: CASSLASGEYNEQFF. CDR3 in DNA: TGTGCCAGCAGCCTGGCTAGCGGGGAGTACAATGAGCAGTTCTTC.

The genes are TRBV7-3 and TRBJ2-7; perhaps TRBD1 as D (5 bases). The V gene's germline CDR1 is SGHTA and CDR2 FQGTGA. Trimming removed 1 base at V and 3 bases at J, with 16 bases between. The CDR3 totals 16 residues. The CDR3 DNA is TGTGCCAGCAGCTTAAGAAGTACCGACAGTTTCTACGAGCAGTACTTC. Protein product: CASSLRSTDSFYEQYF.

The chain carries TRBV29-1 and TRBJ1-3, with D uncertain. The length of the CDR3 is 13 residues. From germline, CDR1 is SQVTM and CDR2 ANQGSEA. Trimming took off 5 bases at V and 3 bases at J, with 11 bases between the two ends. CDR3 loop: CSVLGIDGNTIYF. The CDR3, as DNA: TGCAGCGTTTTGGGCATTGATGGAAACACCATATATTTT.

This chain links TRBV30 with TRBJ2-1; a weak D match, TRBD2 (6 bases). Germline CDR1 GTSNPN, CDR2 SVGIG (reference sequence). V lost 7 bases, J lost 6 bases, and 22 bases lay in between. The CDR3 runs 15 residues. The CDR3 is CAFRLTGVVRNEQFF. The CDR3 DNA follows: TGTGCCTTTCGACTAACGGGAGTTGTTCGCAATGAGCAGTTCTTC.

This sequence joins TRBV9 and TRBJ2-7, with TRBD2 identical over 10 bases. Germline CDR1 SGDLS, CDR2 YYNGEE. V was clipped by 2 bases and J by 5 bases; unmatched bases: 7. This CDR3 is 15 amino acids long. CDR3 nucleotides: TGTGCCAGCAGCGTGGGAATAGCGGGAGGCCACGAGCAGTACTTC. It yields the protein CASSVGIAGGHEQYF. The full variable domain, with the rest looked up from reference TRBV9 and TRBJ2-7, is DSGVTQTPKHLITATGQRVTLRCSPRSGDLSVYWYQQSLDQGLQFLIQYYNGEERAKGNILERFSAQQFPDLHSELNLSSLELGDSALYFCASSVGIAGGHEQYFGPGTRLTVT.

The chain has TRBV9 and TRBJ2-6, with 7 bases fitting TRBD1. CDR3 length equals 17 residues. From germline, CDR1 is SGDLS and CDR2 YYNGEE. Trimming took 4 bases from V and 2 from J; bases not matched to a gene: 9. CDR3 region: CASSIGQVLTGANVLTF. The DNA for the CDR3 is TGTGCCAGCAGCATCGGACAGGTCCTAACTGGGGCCAACGTCCTGACTTTC.

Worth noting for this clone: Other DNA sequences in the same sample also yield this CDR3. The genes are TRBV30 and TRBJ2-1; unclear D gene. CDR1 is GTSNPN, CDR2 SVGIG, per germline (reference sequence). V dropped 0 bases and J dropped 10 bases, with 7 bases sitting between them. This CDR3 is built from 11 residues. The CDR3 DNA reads TGTGCCTGGAGTGTACGCGGAGAGCAGTTCTTC. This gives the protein CAWSVRGEQFF.

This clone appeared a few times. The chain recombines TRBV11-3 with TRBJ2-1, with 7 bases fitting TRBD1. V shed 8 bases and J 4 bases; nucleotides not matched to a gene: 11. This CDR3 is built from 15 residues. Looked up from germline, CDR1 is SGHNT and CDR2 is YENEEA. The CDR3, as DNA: TGTGCCAGCGCTCCCACGGACAGGCCTTACAATGAGCAGTTCTTC. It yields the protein CASAPTDRPYNEQFF.

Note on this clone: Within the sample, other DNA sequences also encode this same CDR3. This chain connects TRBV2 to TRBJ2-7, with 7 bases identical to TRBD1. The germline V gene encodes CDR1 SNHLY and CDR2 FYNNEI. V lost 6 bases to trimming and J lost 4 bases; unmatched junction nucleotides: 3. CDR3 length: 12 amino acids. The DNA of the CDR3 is TGTGCCAGCAGCTTACAGGGGTACGAGCAGTACTTC. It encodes CASSLQGYEQYF.

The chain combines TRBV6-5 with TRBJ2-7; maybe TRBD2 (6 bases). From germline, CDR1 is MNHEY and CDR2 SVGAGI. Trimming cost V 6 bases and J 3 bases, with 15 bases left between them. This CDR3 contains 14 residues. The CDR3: CASRSPGRHYEQYF. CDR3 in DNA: TGTGCCAGCAGATCTCCCGGGAGACACTACGAGCAGTACTTC.

DNA for the CDR3: TGTGCCAGCAACGACAGGGGCACCGGGGAGCTGTTTTTT. This encodes CASNDRGTGELFF. This sequence joins TRBV19 and TRBJ2-2; 8 positions agree with TRBD1. The CDR3 loop spans 13 amino acids. The V gene end was trimmed by 9 bases and the J gene end by 4 bases; junction bases not matched to a gene: 4. Per the germline V gene, CDR1 is LNHDA and CDR2 is SQIVND (reference sequence).

The DNA for the CDR3 is TGTGCCAGCTGCCCCACGGGCGGGGACGAGACCCAGTACTTC. It yields the protein CASCPTGGDETQYF. V gene TRBV9 combines with J gene TRBJ2-5, with D perhaps TRBD2 (6 bases). The V end was cut by 7 bases, the J end by 5 bases, with 18 bases between. The germline CDR1 and CDR2 sequences are SGDLS and YYNGEE. The CDR3 is made up of 14 amino acids.

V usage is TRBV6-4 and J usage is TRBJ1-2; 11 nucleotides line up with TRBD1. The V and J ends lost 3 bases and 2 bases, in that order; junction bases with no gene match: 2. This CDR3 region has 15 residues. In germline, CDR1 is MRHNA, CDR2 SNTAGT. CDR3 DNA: TGTGCCAGCAGTGAAGGGACAGGGGGGAACTATGGCTACACCTTC. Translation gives CASSEGTGGNYGYTF.

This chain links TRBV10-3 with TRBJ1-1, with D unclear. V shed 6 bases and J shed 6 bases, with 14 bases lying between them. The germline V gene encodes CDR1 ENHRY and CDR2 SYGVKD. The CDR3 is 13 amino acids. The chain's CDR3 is CAIRPDQSAEAFF. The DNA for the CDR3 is TGTGCCATCAGGCCCGACCAAAGCGCTGAAGCTTTCTTT.

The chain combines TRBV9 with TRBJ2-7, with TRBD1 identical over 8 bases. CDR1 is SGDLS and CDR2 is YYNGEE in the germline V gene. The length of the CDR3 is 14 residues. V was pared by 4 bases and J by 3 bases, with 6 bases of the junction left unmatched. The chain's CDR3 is CASSPQGVIYEQYF. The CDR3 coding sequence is TGTGCCAGCAGCCCACAGGGGGTAATCTACGAGCAGTACTTC.

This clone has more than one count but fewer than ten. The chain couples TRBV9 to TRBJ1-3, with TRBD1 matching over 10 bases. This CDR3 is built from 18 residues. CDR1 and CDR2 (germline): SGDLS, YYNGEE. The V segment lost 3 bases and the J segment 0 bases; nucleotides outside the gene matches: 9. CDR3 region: CASSDGTGELSSGNTIYF. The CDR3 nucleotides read TGTGCCAGCAGCGATGGGACAGGGGAACTGAGCTCTGGAAACACCATATATTTT.

CDR3 sequence: CASRDGTGELFF. The CDR3 DNA sequence: TGTGCCAGCAGAGACGGGACCGGGGAGCTGTTTTTT. The rearrangement links TRBV13 to TRBJ2-2; no firm D call. CDR1 and CDR2 from the germline V gene are PRHDT and FYEKMQ (reference sequence). Trimming stripped 6 bases from V and 5 bases from J, with 7 bases between. The CDR3 extends over 12 amino acids.